The clone carrying this T cell receptor (beta chain) appeared once. Its antigen is not identified. Libraries were prepared by immunoSEQ multiplex PCR; TCRdb keeps only in-frame clonotypes and omits some of them. The sample includes about 820,000 clones, 80% to 95% of them seen just once. Naive CD8 cells lacked CD45RO and underwent positive selection for CCR7, leaving out terminally differentiated effector memory CD45RA+ cells. Only Caucasian adults living in Nashville, Tennessee served as donors. With 6 bases removed from V and 2 bases from J, the gap between germline ends came to 8 bases. This CDR3 has 13 amino acids. In germline, CDR1 is MNHEY, CDR2 SMNVEV (reference sequence). This record belongs to a study of shared clonotypes between healthy human individuals. Whole-study results and caveats: Limited genetic and exposure-history diversity came from having few donors. Clonotype sharing across a few donors was observed for 4% to 6.5% of naive CD4 clonotypes.

The TCR originated in a man aged 30 to 39 in good health. The rearrangement links TRBV27 to TRBJ2-1; D unclear. Specimen: naive CD8+ T cells sorted from blood. CDR3 in amino acids: CASRGKTYNEQFF. The CDR3 DNA sequence: TGTGCCAGCAGGGGGAAAACCTACAATGAGCAGTTCTTC.